This entry is about one T cell receptor (beta chain). This receptor's antigen is unknown. Base qualities are not at hand, and no much larger clone is one base apart. The library was built by means of the immunoSEQ multiplex PCR assay. For the multiplex PCR, a mixture combining 60 forward primers for TCR Vbeta segments and 13 reverse primers for TCR Jbeta segments was used. The CDR3 region of rearranged TCR beta genes was amplified from genomic DNA by a multiplex PCR assay. On the Illumina HiSeq System, the amplified TCR beta libraries were sequenced as 87-base-pair reads. Concerning the study's data processing: In a later analysis, tens of millions of unique TCR beta chains were counted across the roughly 670 repertoires, and roughly 11 million of these chains were shared by at least two donors. Raw reads were error-corrected and collapsed into unique sequences with a nearest-neighbor algorithm that merged closely related sequences to remove PCR and sequencing errors. To assign V, D and J gene segments, CDR3 sequences were aligned to IMGT reference sequences. For a sequence to be retained, a match of at least six nucleotides to both a V gene segment and a J gene segment was required. Rearrangements were called productive when the CDR3 lacked stop codons and stayed in frame with V and J; all others were non-productive. CDR3 was defined by IMGT convention, running from the second conserved V-encoded cysteine to the conserved J-encoded phenylalanine. Sequences without an unambiguous match to a single V gene segment were excluded from the earlier analysis of a few hundred of the donors. In an earlier analysis of roughly 500 of the donors, V segments were called functional above 56.7% productive rearrangements and were called segregating when the between-donor standard deviation exceeded 5%. A statistical classification framework was built for diagnosing cytomegalovirus status from the catalog of TCR beta chain sequences. A later analysis assigned V and J genes by comparing TCR nucleotide sequences with IMGT/GENE-DB human TR gene sequences. In a later analysis, CDR3 sequences and most-parsimonious VDJ recombination scenarios were assigned using the TCRdist pipeline. In a later analysis, each TCR beta chain was defined by its CDR3 amino acid sequence together with its V-gene family, and reads lacking a unique V-gene family were excluded. In a later analysis, approximately 590 highly shared, low-generation-probability nucleotide sequences were removed to address suspected cross-contamination and a sequencing artifact. In a later analysis, a clonal expansion index was calculated for each public chain from normalized within-repertoire ranks of inferred template counts. A later analysis computed generation probabilities with a VDJ recombination model fitted to out-of-frame rearrangements, and checked the results against IGoR. Hypergeometric tests were used in a later analysis to score TCR-TCR, TCR-HLA and TCR-CMV co-occurrence, with a repertoire-size bias correction applied to the TCR pairs. In a later analysis, false discovery rates were estimated by permuting HLA or CMV assignments 20 times. A later analysis grouped co-occurring TCRs with DBSCAN, adding TCRdist sequence similarity when clustering within HLA-allele-positive subsets. Co-occurrence clustering excluded repertoires with fewer than 30,000 or more than 120,000 public chains, plus five with anomalous nucleotide sharing. TCRdb mirrors the immuneACCESS table, restricted to in-frame sequences. Some clones are absent from its copies; in checked studies, under half trace to an unresolved V gene, and the reason for the others is unknown. That table supplies the V and J calls and clone size; D and trimming were determined from the DNA. The sample table holds 120,000 to 150,000 clones, of which roughly three quarters were seen once. 6.7% of the sample is in the top ten clones.

These data are taken from a study of cytomegalovirus exposure and HLA in healthy donors (dated by TCRdb to about 2017). About the study as a whole: According to an earlier analysis of around 600 of the donors, about 180 million T cells yielded roughly 100 million unique TCR beta sequences and 276 Gb of sequence data. Roughly 300 gigabases of sequencing data and roughly 81 million unique TCR sequences made up an early release that covered several hundred HLA-typed donors. Of the roughly 400 genotyped donors, around 81% fell in the genetic ancestry cluster associated with self-reported Caucasian donors. The study aimed to test whether cataloging public T cell receptors could reveal signatures of past pathogen exposure. The study used immunosequencing to profile the T cell repertoires of approximately 650 subjects and linked those repertoires to cytomegalovirus serostatus. A separate validation cohort of roughly 120 different subjects was used in addition to the approximately 610-subject first cohort. To predict cytomegalovirus infection status, the study brought together high-throughput TCR immunosequencing, statistical association of individual TCRs with disease status, and machine learning. A later analysis re-analyzed previously published TCR beta repertoires from about 730 donors and added high-resolution HLA genotyping to study TCR occurrence patterns. Rather than using new phenotypic data, the later analysis identified candidate immune exposures from TCR beta sequences and from how often those sequences occurred across donors. An earlier analysis of approximately 500 of the donors applied high-throughput TCR beta sequencing to assess whether each TCR beta V gene segment acted as functional or pseudogenic. Donor age, sex, ethnicity and CMV serostatus were compiled alongside the repertoire data. Genome-wide SNP genotypes for about three fifths of the roughly 700 donors were used in a later genetic analysis, which treated that subset as a discovery cohort. All discovery cohort repertoires had been generated using a single sequencing platform. HLA typing covered class I and class II loci at four-digit resolution. Typing coverage differed by locus: A, B, C, DRB1 and DQB1 were typed in about 620-630 donors, DQA1 in around 500, DPA1 in some 600, and DPB1 in 472. Five DR-DQ haplotypes were handled as single units for association and clustering because linkage in the cohort was strong. On average, over 200,000 unique TCR beta nucleotide sequences were sequenced per donor among some 420 genotyped donors of the cohort, with about 17% of those sequences being non-productive.

What the work shows at the level of the full study, not this receptor alone: In a later analysis, more than 15,000 TCR beta sequences were associated with specific HLA alleles at a false discovery rate of 0.05. The study gave a list of about 160 TCR beta chains associated with cytomegalovirus. V-gene and J-gene trimming of TCR beta chains was associated with a missense DCLRE1C variant in a later genetic analysis, and the association was replicated in an independent cohort. A later analysis found that TCR association rates varied across HLA loci, with DRB1 alleles showing the most associated TCRs and HLA-C alleles the fewest. Only TCR beta chains were sequenced in this cohort, and the absence of alpha or paired-chain data limited detectable features. According to a later genetic analysis, donors in an Asian-associated ancestry cluster had fewer N-insertions in productive TCRs than the approximately 650-donor mean. The sequencing pipeline was judged likely to have produced a cluster of highly shared sequence variants as a technical artifact. A later analysis reported that several top co-occurrence clusters appeared linked to parvovirus B19, influenza, CMV and Epstein-Barr virus. The authors suggested that the approach could potentially be generalized to other disease states and immunological phenotypes. Approximately 18 rarely observed V segments, including chromosome 9 orphons, were excluded from the earlier analysis of about 600 of the donors because counts were too low. The only immune exposure information available for the cohort was CMV serostatus. Because some donors lacked HLA typing at each locus, the association tests relied only on the typed subset. Cytomegalovirus status was reported to be diagnosed by the classifier with high specificity and sensitivity in both the original and validation cohorts. A few of the identified cytomegalovirus-associated TCR beta chains were confirmed in vitro to be specific for cytomegalovirus antigens. While some public TCRs were present in many individuals, most TCR sequences turned up only very rarely across donors. Correlated functional status among segregating V segments might reflect linkage disequilibrium, but an unknown experimental factor could not be ruled out. Broadly in line with IMGT annotations, most TCR beta V segments showed up in productive rearrangements about 87% or about 30% of the time in an earlier analysis of approximately 600 of the donors. Compared with equally common non-associated chains, HLA-associated TCR beta chains in a later analysis were more clonally expanded and had lower generation probabilities. A further reported finding was that TCR beta sequences accurately predicted the HLA-A and HLA-B alleles for most subjects in the first cohort. Most CMV-associated TCR beta chains appeared to be HLA-restricted in a later analysis, and the HLA associations seemed to be driven largely by CMV exposure. Presence/absence analyses assumed roughly uniform sequencing depth across donors, an assumption that may not hold. Strong co-occurrence of HLA alleles, especially DR and DQ, made assigning TCR associations to individual alleles difficult.

The cohort consisted of 600 to 750 healthy bone marrow donors. All cohort members were sampled while nominally healthy, although unrecorded immune exposures were likely present. The donor was CMV seropositive and belonged to the group of some 290 seropositive cohort members. Each donor provided a peripheral blood sample, and peripheral blood mononuclear cells were used for TCR beta sequencing. Genomic DNA was extracted from the blood cell samples with the Qiagen DNeasy Blood Extraction Kit. The material sequenced was PBMCs. This TCR was sampled from a woman aged 35 to 49 in good health and CMV-seropositive.

CDR3 reads: CASSVRASGFYNEQFF. The base sequence is TGTGCCAGCAGTGTACGGGCTAGCGGGTTCTACAATGAGCAGTTCTTC. The rearrangement joined TRBV2 to TRBJ2-1; 8 central bases correspond to TRBD2. The cysteine opens and the phenylalanine closes a CDR3 of 16 amino acids. Only the CDR3 region is kept as DNA, spanning 48 bases read in frame from base 1. CDR1 and CDR2 are drawn from the germline V gene: SNHLY, FYNNEI. V is cut back by 4 bases and J by 3 bases, with 8 bases in the junction unmatched.